The clone carrying this T cell receptor beta chain was seen repeatedly, ten times or more. What it binds is unknown. The record originates from a study of T cell repertoires in cytomegalovirus infection. Overall study context: Use of recently identified HLA-C-restricted and well-studied HLA-B-restricted CMV epitopes was part of the study. Evidence of both CMV infection and a matching HLA type came from public TCR beta signatures. Study-level findings and limits: Clonotype analysis showed dominance of the ex vivo response by HLA-C-restricted CMV-specific TCR beta clonotypes.

TCRdb analysed the reads with MiXCR anew, one entry per CDR3 protein. The sample lists about 700,000 distinct CDR3 sequences, roughly 33% occurring once. This CDR3 region has 12 residues. Trimming left V 0 bases short and J 10 bases short, with 7 bases between. Germline-derived CDR1 and CDR2 are SEHNR and FQNEAQ (reference sequence). This receptor was obtained from a human donor in good health (CMV status not recorded). Some clones in this sample may be carry-over from other donors' samples. V usage is TRBV7-9 and J usage is TRBJ2-1; D gene uncertain. This material consisted of cultured PBMCs, taken from culture after CMV antigen stimulation. The CDR3 sequence is CASSLAIGEQFF. CDR3 nucleotide sequence: TGTGCCAGCAGCTTAGCCATTGGGGAGCAGTTCTTC.